A single sample is the source of the 3 T cell receptor beta chains below, sequenced in a study of OX40 agonist ivuxolimab in advanced cancers. Sequencing was performed with immunoSEQ multiplex PCR; in TCRdb, only in-frame clones are kept and a portion is missing. This sample has about 83,000 clones, with around nine tenths found just once. The source material was CD4+ or CD8+ T cells sorted from blood, sampled in a trial of the OX40 agonist ivuxolimab. These TCRs come from an adult with an advanced solid tumor such as melanoma, head and neck, liver or kidney cancer.

This chain links TRBV6-6 with TRBJ2-5; 7 bases are a match to TRBD1. CDR1 is MNHNY, CDR2 SVGAGI, per germline (reference sequence). The CDR3 is made up of 12 amino acids. V lost 6 bases and J lost 7; bases outside the gene matches: 5. The chain's CDR3 is CASSGDRATQYF. Written as DNA, the CDR3 is TGTGCCAGCAGCGGCGACAGGGCGACCCAGTACTTC.

This chain connects TRBV9 to TRBJ2-1; D may be TRBD1 (5 bases). CDR3 length: 15 residues. Germline CDR1 SGDLS, CDR2 YYNGEE. Between the trimmed V and J ends, which lost 0 bases and 5 bases, there was a span of 12 bases. CDR3 DNA sequence: TGTGCCAGCAGCGTAGCTGGAGACAGCCACAATGAGCAGTTCTTC. Protein sequence: CASSVAGDSHNEQFF.

This clone has only a few counts. DNA for the CDR3: TGTGCCAGCTCTCGGTCGACGAACACTGAAGCTTTCTTT. Amino acid sequence: CASSRSTNTEAFF. The chain carries TRBV18 and TRBJ1-1; D gene uncertain. V gave up 6 bases and J gave up 1 base, with 9 bases separating them. Germline V CDR1 and CDR2: KGHSH, LQKENI. The CDR3 has 13 residues. Together with reference TRBV18 and TRBJ1-1, the CDR3 gives the full variable domain: NAGVMQNPRHLVRRRGQEARLRCSPMKGHSHVYWYRQLPEEGLKFMVYLQKENIIDESGMPKERFSAEFPKEGPSILRIQQVVRGDSAAYFCASSRSTNTEAFFGQGTRLTVV.